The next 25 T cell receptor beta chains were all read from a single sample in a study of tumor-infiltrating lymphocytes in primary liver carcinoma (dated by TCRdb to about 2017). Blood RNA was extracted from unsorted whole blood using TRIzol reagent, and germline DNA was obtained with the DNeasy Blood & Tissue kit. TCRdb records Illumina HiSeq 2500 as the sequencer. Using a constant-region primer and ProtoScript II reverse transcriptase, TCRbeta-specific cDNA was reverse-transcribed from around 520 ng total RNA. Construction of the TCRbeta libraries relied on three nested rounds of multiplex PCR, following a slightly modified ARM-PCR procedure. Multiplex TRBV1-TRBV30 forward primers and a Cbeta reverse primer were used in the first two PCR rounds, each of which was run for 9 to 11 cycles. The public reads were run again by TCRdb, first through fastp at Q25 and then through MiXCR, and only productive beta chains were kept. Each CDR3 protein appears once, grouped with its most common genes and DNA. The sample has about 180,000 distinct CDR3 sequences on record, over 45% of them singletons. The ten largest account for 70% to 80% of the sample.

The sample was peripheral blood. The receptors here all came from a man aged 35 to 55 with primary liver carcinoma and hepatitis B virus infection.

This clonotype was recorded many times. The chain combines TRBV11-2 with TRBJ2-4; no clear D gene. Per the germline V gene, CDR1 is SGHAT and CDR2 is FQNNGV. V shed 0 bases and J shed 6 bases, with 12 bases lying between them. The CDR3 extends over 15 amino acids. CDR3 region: CASSLDIGLGNIQYF. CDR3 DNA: TGTGCCAGCAGCTTAGATATAGGGCTCGGAAACATTCAGTACTTC.

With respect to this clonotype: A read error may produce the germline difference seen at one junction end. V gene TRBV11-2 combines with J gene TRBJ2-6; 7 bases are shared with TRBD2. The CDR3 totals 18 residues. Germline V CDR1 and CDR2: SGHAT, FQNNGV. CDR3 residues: CASSLGTRSPSGASVLTF. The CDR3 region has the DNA TGTGCCAGCAGCTTAGGGACTAGATCCCCGTCTGGGGCCAGCGTCCTGACTTTC. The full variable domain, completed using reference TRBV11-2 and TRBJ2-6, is EAGVAQSPRYKIIEKRQSVAFWCNPISGHATLYWYQQILGQGPKLLIQFQNNGVVDDSQLPKDRFSAERLKGVDSTLKIQPAKLEDSAVYLCASSLGTRSPSGASVLTFGAGSRLTVL.

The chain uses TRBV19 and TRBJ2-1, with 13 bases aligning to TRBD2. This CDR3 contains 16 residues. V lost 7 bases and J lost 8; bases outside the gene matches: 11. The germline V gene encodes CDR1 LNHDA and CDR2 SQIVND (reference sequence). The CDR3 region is CASTSLGLAGIDEQFF. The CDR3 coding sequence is TGTGCCAGTACCAGCCTGGGACTAGCGGGAATCGATGAGCAGTTCTTC. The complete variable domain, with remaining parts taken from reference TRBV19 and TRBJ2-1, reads DGGITQSPKYLFRKEGQNVTLSCEQNLNHDAMYWYRQDPGQGLRLIYYSQIVNDFQKGDIAEGYSVSREKKESFPLTVTSAQKNPTAFYLCASTSLGLAGIDEQFFGPGTRLTVL.

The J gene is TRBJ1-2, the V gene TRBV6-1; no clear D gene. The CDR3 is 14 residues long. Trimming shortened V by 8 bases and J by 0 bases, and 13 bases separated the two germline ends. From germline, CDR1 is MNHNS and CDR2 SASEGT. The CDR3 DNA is TGTGCCAGCTGCCTTCAAGGATCTAACTATGGCTACACCTTC. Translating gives CASCLQGSNYGYTF.

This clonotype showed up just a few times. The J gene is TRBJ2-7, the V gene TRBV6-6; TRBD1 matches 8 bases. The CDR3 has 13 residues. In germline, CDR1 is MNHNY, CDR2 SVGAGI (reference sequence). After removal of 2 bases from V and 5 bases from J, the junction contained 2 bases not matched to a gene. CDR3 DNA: TGTGCCAGCAGTTACGGACAGGGCGACGAGCAGTACTTC. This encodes CASSYGQGDEQYF.

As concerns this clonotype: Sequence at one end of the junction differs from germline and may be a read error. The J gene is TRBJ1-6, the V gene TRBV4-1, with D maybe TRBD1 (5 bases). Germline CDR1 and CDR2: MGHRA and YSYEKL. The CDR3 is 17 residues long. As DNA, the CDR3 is TGCGCCAGCAACCAAGTCGGGGCAGGAGGGAGTCGTTCACCCCTCCACTTT. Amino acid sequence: CASNQVGAGGSRSPLHF.

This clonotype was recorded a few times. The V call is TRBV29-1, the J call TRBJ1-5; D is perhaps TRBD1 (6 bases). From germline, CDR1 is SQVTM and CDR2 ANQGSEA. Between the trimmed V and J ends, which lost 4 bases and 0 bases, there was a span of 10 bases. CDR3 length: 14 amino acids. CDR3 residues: CSVAGQNSNQPQHF. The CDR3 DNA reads TGCAGCGTTGCCGGACAGAATAGCAATCAGCCCCAGCATTTT.

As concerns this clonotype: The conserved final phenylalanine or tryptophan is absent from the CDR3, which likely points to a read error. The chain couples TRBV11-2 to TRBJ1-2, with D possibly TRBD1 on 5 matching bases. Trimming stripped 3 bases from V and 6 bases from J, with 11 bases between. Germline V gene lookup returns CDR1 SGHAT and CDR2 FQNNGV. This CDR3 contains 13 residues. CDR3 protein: CASSFIQGDGYTI. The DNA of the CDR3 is TGTGCCAGCAGCTTTATCCAGGGTGATGGCTACACCATC.

The CDR3 sequence is CASSQNWVNTEAFF. CDR3 DNA: TGCGCCAGCAGCCAAAACTGGGTGAACACTGAAGCTTTCTTT. The chain carries TRBV4-1 and TRBJ1-1; no clear D. The CDR3 has 14 residues. Germline loops: CDR1 MGHRA, CDR2 YSYEKL. Trimming pared 2 bases from V and 0 bases from J, leaving 7 bases between.

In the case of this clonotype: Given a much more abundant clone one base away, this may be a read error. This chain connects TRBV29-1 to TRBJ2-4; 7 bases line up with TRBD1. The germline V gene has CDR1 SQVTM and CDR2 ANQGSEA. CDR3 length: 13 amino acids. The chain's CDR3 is CIALQGSKNIQYF. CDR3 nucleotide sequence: TGCATCGCCTTACAGGGGAGCAAAAACATTCAGTACTTC. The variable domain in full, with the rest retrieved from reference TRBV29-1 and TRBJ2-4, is SAVISQKPSRDICQRGTSLTIQCQVDSQVTMMFWYRQQPGQSLTLIATANQGSEATYESGFVIDKFPISRPNLTFSTLTVSNMSPEDSSIYLCIALQGSKNIQYFGAGTRLSVL.

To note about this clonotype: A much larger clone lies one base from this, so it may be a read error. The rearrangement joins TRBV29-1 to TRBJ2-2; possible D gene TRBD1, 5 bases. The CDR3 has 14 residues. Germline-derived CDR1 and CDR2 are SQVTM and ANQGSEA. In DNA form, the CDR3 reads TGCGGCGCTATCCCCAGGGTTGGCACCGGGGAGCTGTTTTTT. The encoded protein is CGAIPRVGTGELFF.

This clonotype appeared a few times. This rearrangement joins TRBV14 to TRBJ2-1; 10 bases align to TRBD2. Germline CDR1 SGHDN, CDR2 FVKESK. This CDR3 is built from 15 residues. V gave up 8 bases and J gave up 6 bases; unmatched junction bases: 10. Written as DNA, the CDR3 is TGTGCCAGCGGCAAGCGGGAGGGCGGTGTCAATGAGCAGTTCTTC. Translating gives CASGKREGGVNEQFF.

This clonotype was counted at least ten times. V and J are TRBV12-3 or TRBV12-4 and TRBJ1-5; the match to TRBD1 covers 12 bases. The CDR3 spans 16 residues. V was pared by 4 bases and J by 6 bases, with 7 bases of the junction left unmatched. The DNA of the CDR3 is TGTGCCAGCAGTTCGGGACAGGGGGCGCAGGGTCAGCCCCAGCATTTT. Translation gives CASSSGQGAQGQPQHF.

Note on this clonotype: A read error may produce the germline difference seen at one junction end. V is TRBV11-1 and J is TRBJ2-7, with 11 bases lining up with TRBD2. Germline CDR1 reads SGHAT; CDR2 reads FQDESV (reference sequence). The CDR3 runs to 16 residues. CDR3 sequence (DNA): TGTGCCAGTAGCTTAGCCGGGACTAGCGGAGTCTACGAGCAGTACTTC. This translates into CASSLAGTSGVYEQYF.

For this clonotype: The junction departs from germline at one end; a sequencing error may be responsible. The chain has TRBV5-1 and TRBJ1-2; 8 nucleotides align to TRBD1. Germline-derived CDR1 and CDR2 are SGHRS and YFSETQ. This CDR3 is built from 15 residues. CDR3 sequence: CPSSTSGGYGYGYTF. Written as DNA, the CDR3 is TGCCCCAGCAGCACGTCAGGGGGCTATGGCTATGGCTACACCTTC.

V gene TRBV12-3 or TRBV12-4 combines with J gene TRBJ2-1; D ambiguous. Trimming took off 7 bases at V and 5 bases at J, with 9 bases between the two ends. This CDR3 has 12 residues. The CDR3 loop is CASNLSDNEQFF. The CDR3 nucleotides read TGTGCCAGCAATCTGTCCGACAATGAGCAGTTCTTC.

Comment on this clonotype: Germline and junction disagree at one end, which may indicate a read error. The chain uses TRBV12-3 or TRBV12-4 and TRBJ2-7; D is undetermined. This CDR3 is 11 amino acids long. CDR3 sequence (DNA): TGTGCCAGCAGTTACTCCTACGAACAGCACTTC. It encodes CASSYSYEQHF.

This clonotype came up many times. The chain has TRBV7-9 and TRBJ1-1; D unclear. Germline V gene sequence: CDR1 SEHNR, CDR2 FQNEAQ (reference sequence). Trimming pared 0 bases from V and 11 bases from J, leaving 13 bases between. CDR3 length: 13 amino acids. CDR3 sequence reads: CASSLARDSVAFF. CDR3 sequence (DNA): TGTGCCAGCAGCTTAGCGCGAGATAGCGTGGCTTTCTTT.

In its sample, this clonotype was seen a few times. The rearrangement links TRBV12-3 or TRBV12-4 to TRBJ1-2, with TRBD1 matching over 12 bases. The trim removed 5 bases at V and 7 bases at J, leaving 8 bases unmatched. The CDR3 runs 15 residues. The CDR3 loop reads CASSLTGTGGVGYTF. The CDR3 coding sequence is TGTGCCAGCAGTCTAACCGGGACAGGGGGCGTTGGCTACACCTTC.

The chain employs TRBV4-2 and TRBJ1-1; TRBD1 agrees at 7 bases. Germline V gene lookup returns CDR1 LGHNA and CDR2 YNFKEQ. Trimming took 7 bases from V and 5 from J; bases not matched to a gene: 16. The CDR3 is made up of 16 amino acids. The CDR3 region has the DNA TGTGCCAGCAATCAAAGTGACAGGGAGGGGAAGACTGAAGCTTTCTTT. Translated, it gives CASNQSDREGKTEAFF.

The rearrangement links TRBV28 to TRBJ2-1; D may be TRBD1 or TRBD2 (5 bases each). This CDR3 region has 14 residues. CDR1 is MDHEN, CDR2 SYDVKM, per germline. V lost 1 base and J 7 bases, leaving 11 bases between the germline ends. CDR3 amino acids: CASSLLGEKNEQFF. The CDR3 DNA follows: TGTGCCAGCAGTTTATTGGGGGAGAAGAATGAGCAGTTCTTC.

CDR3 nucleotides: TGTGCCAGCAGCTTGAGGGGAATTGGCTATGGCTACACCTTC. Amino acids: CASSLRGIGYGYTF. This sequence joins TRBV5-8 and TRBJ1-2, with D possibly TRBD1 on 5 matching bases. The CDR3 sequence is 14 residues long. Trimming pared 1 base from V and 4 bases from J, leaving 11 bases between. CDR1 and CDR2 (germline): SGHTS, YDEGEE.

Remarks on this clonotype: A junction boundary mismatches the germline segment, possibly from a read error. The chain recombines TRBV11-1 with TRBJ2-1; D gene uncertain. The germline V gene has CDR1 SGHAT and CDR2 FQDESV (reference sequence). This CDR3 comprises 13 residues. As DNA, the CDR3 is TGTGACAGCAGCTTAGGCCGAGCAAATGAGCGGTTCTTC. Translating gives CDSSLGRANERFF.

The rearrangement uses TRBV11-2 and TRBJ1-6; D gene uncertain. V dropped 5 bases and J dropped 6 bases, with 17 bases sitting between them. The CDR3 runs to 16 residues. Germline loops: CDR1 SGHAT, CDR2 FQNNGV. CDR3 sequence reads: CASSPQAVLLNSPLHF. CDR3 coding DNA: TGTGCCAGCAGCCCCCAGGCAGTCTTACTTAATTCACCCCTCCACTTT.

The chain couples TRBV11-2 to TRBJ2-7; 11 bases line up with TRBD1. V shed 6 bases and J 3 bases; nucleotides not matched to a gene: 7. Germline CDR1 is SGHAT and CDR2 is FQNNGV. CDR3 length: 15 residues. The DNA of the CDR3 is TGTGCCAGCAGATGGGTGGGACAGGGGGGCTACGAGCAGTACTTC. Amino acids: CASRWVGQGGYEQYF.